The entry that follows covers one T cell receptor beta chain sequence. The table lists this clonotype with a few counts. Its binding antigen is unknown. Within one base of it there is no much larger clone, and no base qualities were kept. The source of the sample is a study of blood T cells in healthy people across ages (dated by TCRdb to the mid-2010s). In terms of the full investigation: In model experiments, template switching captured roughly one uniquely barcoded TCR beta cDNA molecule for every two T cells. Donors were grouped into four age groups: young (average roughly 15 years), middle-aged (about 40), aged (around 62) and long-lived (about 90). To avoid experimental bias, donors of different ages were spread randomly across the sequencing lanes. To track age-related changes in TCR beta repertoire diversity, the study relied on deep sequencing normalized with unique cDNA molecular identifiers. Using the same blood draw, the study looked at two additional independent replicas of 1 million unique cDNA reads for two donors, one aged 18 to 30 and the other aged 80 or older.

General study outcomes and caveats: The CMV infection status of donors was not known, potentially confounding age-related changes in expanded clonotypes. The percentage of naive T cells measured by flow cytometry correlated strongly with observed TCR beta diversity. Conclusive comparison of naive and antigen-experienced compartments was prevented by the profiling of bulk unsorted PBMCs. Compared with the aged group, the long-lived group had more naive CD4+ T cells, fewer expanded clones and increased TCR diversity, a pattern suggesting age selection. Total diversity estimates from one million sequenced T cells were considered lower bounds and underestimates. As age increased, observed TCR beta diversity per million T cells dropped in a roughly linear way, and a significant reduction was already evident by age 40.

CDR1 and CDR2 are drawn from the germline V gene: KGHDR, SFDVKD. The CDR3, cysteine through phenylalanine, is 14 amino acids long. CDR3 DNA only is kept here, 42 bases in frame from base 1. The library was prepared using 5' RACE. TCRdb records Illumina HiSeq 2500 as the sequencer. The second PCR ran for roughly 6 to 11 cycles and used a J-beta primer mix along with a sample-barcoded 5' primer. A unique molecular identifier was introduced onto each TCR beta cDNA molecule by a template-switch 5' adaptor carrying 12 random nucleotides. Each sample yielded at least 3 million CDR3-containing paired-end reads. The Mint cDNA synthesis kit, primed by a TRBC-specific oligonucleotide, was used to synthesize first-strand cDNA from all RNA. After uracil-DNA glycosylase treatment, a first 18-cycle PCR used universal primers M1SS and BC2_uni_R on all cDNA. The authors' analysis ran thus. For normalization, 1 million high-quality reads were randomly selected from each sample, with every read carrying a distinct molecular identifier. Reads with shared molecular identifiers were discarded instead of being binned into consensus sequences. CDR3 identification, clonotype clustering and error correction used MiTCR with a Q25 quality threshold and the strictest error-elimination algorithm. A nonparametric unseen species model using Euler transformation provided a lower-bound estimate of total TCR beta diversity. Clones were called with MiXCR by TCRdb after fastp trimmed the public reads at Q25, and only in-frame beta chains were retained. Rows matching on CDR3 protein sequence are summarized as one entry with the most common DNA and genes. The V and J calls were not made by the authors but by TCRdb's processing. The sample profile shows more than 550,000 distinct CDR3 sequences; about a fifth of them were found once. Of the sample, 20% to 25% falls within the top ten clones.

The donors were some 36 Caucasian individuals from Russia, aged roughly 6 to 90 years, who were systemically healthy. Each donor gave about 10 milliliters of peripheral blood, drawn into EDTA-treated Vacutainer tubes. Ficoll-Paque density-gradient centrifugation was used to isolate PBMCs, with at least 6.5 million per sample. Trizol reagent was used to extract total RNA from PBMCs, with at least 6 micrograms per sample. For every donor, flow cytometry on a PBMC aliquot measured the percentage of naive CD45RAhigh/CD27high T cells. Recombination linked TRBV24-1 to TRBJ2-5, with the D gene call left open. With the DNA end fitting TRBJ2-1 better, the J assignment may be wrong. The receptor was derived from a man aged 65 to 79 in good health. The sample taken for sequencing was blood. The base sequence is TGTGCCACCAGTGACTCCTGGGCAGTCGATGAGCAGTTCTTC. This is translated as CATSDSWAVDEQFF.